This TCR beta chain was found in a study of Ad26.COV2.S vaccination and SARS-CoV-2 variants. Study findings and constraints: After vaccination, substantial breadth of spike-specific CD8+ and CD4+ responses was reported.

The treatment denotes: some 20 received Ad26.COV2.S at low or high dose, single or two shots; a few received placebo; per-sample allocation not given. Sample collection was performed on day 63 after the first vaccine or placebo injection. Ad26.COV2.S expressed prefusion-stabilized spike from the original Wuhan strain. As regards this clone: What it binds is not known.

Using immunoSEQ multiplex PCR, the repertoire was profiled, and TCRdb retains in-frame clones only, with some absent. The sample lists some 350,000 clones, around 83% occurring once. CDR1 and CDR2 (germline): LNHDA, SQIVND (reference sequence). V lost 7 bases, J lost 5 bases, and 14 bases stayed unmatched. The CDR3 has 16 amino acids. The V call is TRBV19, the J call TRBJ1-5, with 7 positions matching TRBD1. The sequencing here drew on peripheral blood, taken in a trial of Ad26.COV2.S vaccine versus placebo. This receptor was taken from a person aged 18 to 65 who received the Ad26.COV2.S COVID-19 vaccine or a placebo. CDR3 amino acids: CASTPGGTVDHQPQHF. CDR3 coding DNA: TGTGCCAGTACCCCAGGTGGGACAGTTGATCATCAGCCCCAGCATTTT.